The 9 T cell receptor beta chains below all came from one sample that was sequenced in a study of blood T cell repertoires in COVID-19. Profiling relied on immunoSEQ multiplex PCR, and the TCRdb table lists in-frame clones only, not all of them. Of about 73,000 clones detected, 65% to 90% appear once; the ten largest clones hold less than 8%. Sequenced sample: peripheral blood. The receptor set was obtained from a woman aged 55-70 years with acute or convalescent COVID-19.

The rearrangement joins TRBV10-3 to TRBJ1-4; the match to TRBD1 covers 7 bases. Germline lookup yields CDR1 ENHRY and CDR2 SYGVKD. The CDR3 sequence is 14 residues long. The V segment lost 8 bases and the J segment 5 bases; nucleotides outside the gene matches: 8. CDR3 protein: CAIGGGTVNEKLFF. Written as DNA, the CDR3 is TGTGCCATCGGAGGGGGGACAGTGAATGAAAAACTGTTTTTT.

This chain joins TRBV10-3 and TRBJ1-1; D is possibly TRBD1 (5 bases). This CDR3 is 13 amino acids long. In germline, CDR1 is ENHRY, CDR2 SYGVKD. Deletions cut 3 bases from V and 1 base from J, with 6 bases between. The DNA of the CDR3 is TGTGCCATCAGTGACAGGGCGAACACTGAAGCTTTCTTT. This encodes CAISDRANTEAFF.

The chain employs TRBV27 and TRBJ2-2; 11 bases are shared with TRBD2. Germline V gene data show CDR1 as MNHEY and CDR2 as SMNVEV (reference sequence). V was pared by 1 base and J by 3 bases, with 7 bases of the junction left unmatched. The CDR3 spans 18 residues. Written as DNA, the CDR3 is TGTGCCAGCAGTTTATTGGCTAGCGGGGGGCTCTACACCGGGGAGCTGTTTTTT. The encoded protein is CASSLLASGGLYTGELFF.

The chain joins TRBV3-1 (or the pseudogene TRBV3-2) to TRBJ1-4, with 8 bases fitting TRBD1. V shed 4 bases and J 8 bases; nucleotides not matched to a gene: 9. The CDR3 consists of 15 residues. Germline lookup yields CDR1 LGHDT and CDR2 YNNKEL (reference sequence). CDR3 region: CASSLTTGEGEKLFF. The CDR3, as DNA: TGTGCCAGCAGCCTAACGACAGGGGAAGGGGAAAAACTGTTTTTT.

In its sample, this clone was seen a few times. The chain's CDR3 is CASSLDRGSYEQYF. As DNA, the CDR3 is TGTGCCTCGTCCTTGGACAGGGGCTCCTACGAGCAGTACTTC. The rearrangement links TRBV19 to TRBJ2-7; TRBD1 agrees at 9 bases. The CDR3 is 14 amino acids. CDR1 and CDR2 (germline): LNHDA, SQIVND (reference sequence). V trimming: 11 bases; J trimming: 0 bases; junction bases outside the gene matches: 8. The full variable domain, rest sourced from reference TRBV19 and TRBJ2-7, is DGGITQSPKYLFRKEGQNVTLSCEQNLNHDAMYWYRQDPGQGLRLIYYSQIVNDFQKGDIAEGYSVSREKKESFPLTVTSAQKNPTAFYLCASSLDRGSYEQYFGPGTRLTVT.

This clone has just a few counts. The chain is built from TRBV4-1 and TRBJ2-3, with a weak D call TRBD1 (6 bases). Germline lookup yields CDR1 MGHRA and CDR2 YSYEKL. The CDR3 is 17 amino acids. Trimming shortened V by 1 base and J by 2 bases, and 16 bases separated the two germline ends. CDR3 sequence reads: CASSQVIKGEPTDTQYF. The CDR3 coding sequence is TGCGCCAGCAGCCAAGTAATTAAGGGGGAGCCCACAGATACGCAGTATTTT.

This clone is medium-sized (0.01 to 0.1%). V is TRBV4-2 and J is TRBJ1-6; D not certain. With 1 base removed from V and 7 bases from J, the gap between germline ends came to 11 bases. Per germline, CDR1 LGHNA and CDR2 YNFKEQ. This CDR3 is built from 15 residues. The CDR3 DNA reads as TGTGCCAGCAGCCAAGCAACAGATTTAAATTCACCCCTCCACTTT. This gives the protein CASSQATDLNSPLHF.

For the CDR3, the DNA is TGTGCCACCAGCAGAGATCGAGGACTAGCGGGGGACCTCTACAATGAGCAGTTCTTC. Protein sequence: CATSRDRGLAGDLYNEQFF. The J gene is TRBJ2-1, the V gene TRBV15, with TRBD2 matching 13 bases. This CDR3 is 19 amino acids long. With 0 bases clipped from V and 3 bases from J, the junction kept 8 bases outside the gene matches. CDR1 is LNHNV and CDR2 is YYDKDF in the germline V gene (reference sequence).

The chain joins TRBV7-3 to TRBJ1-2, with no clear D. Between the trimmed V and J ends, which lost 1 base and 6 bases, there was a span of 21 bases. The CDR3 has 17 residues. The germline CDR1 and CDR2 sequences are SGHTA and FQGTGA. CDR3 DNA sequence: TGTGCCAGCAGCTTAAAAGGCGGGTGGACGTACATCGATGGCTACACCTTC. The encoded protein is CASSLKGGWTYIDGYTF.